The next 6 T cell receptor beta chains were all read from a single sample in a study of blood T cell repertoires in COVID-19. Produced via immunoSEQ multiplex PCR; TCRdb's table is partial and in-frame only. Altogether 150,000 to 180,000 clones are present, around 83% being singletons, with the ten largest covering around 8%. The source material was peripheral blood. These receptors were taken from a woman aged 55-75 years with COVID-19, enrolled during active disease.

The chain has TRBV24-1 and TRBJ2-1; tentatively, D is TRBD1 (6 bases). The CDR3 is 16 residues long. Germline lookup yields CDR1 KGHDR and CDR2 SFDVKD. Between the trimmed V and J ends, which lost 4 bases and 0 bases, there was a span of 12 bases. The CDR3 DNA reads TGTGCCACCAGTGACACAGGGAAAAGCTCCTACAATGAGCAGTTCTTC. Its translation is CATSDTGKSSYNEQFF.

The CDR3 DNA reads TGTGCCAGCAGTCTGACAGGCAGTGAAGCTTTCTTT. As protein: CASSLTGSEAFF. The chain is built from TRBV2 and TRBJ1-1, with a possible D match to TRBD1 (6 bases). Between the trimmed V and J ends, which lost 5 bases and 7 bases, there was a span of 11 bases. Germline CDR1 reads SNHLY; CDR2 reads FYNNEI. The CDR3 spans 12 residues.

The chain combines TRBV9 with TRBJ1-1; the D is unclear. Germline assignment: CDR1 SGDLS and CDR2 YYNGEE. CDR3 length: 14 residues. Trimming removed 4 bases at V and 1 base at J, with 11 bases between. CDR3 residues: CASSLLNENTEAFF. The CDR3 DNA follows: TGTGCCAGCAGCCTCCTAAATGAGAACACTGAAGCTTTCTTT.

This chain joins TRBV18 and TRBJ2-1; 9 nucleotides align to TRBD2. Trimming at V came to 4 bases and at J to 8 bases, leaving 6 bases not matched to a gene. Germline CDR1 reads KGHSH; CDR2 reads LQKENI. This CDR3 region has 14 residues. This chain's CDR3 is CASSLPGLAHEQFF. CDR3 nucleotide sequence: TGTGCCAGCTCACTCCCGGGACTAGCTCATGAGCAGTTCTTC. Full variable domain (missing parts from reference TRBV18 and TRBJ2-1): NAGVMQNPRHLVRRRGQEARLRCSPMKGHSHVYWYRQLPEEGLKFMVYLQKENIIDESGMPKERFSAEFPKEGPSILRIQQVVRGDSAAYFCASSLPGLAHEQFFGPGTRLTVL.

The chain carries TRBV7-3 and TRBJ1-1; tentatively, D is TRBD1 (6 bases). CDR1 is SGHTA and CDR2 is FQGTGA in the germline V gene. The CDR3 loop spans 14 amino acids. V lost 5 bases and J lost 2, with 12 bases in between. CDR3 in amino acids: CASSPTGPNTEAFF. The CDR3 nucleotides read TGTGCCAGCAGCCCCACAGGGCCAAACACTGAAGCTTTCTTT.

CDR3 sequence: CASSSTSAGGMSPLHF. As DNA, the CDR3 is TGTGCCAGCAGCTCTACCTCGGCGGGGGGTATGTCACCCCTCCACTTT. V usage is TRBV7-2 and J usage is TRBJ1-6; possible D gene TRBD1, 5 bases. The CDR3 contains 16 residues. Germline loops: CDR1 SGHTA, CDR2 FQGNSA. The V end was cut by 4 bases, the J end by 10 bases, with 20 bases between.